This TCR beta chain was captured by sequencing in a study of cytomegalovirus exposure and HLA in healthy donors. Study-wide results and caveats: Beyond CMV serostatus, there was no information to go on about immune exposure. When analyzed later, a missense DCLRE1C variant was found to be linked to TCR beta V- and J-gene trimming. Under in vitro conditions, three CMV-associated chains were confirmed as specific for CMV antigens.

Though nominally healthy at sampling, donors likely had unrecorded immune exposures. PCR was performed using 60 Vbeta and 13 Jbeta primers. Clones were sequenced by immunoSEQ multiplex PCR, and TCRdb holds only the in-frame ones, with some missing. The table records roughly 69,000 clones, more than 60% of them present only once. The germline CDR1 and CDR2 sequences are SQVTM and ANQGSEA. The V end was cut by 3 bases, the J end by 1 base, with 6 bases between. The CDR3 totals 12 residues. To note about this clone: Its matching antigen is unknown. The sample has other DNA sequences that encode this CDR3 too.

This chain uses TRBV29-1 with TRBJ1-1; no clear D. Material: PBMCs. This sequence originates from a male donor in good health and CMV-seropositive. Here the CDR3 reads CSVERQNTEAFF. CDR3 sequence (DNA): TGCAGCGTTGAGCGGCAGAACACTGAAGCTTTCTTT.